Each of the 15 T cell receptor beta chains below was sequenced from the same sample in a study of blood T cell repertoires in COVID-19. Clones were sequenced by immunoSEQ multiplex PCR, and TCRdb holds only the in-frame ones, with some missing. The repertoire holds roughly 110,000 clones, with 60% to 80% as singletons. The source material was peripheral blood. All receptors come from a human donor with acute or convalescent COVID-19. The donor label of this sample is uncertain.

The sample holds one count of this clone. This chain links TRBV2 with TRBJ2-7; TRBD1 aligns across 8 bases. The V gene's germline CDR1 is SNHLY and CDR2 FYNNEI. V shed 4 bases and J 3 bases; nucleotides not matched to a gene: 2. There are 13 residues in the CDR3. The CDR3 sequence is CASSGTGLYEQYV. CDR3 bases: TGTGCCAGCAGTGGGACAGGGCTCTACGAGCAGTACGTC.

The chain carries TRBV5-1 and TRBJ2-3; D perhaps matches TRBD2 (6 bases). Deletions cut 6 bases from V and 3 bases from J, with 17 bases between. The germline CDR1 and CDR2 sequences are SGHRS and YFSETQ. The CDR3 consists of 15 residues. The CDR3, as DNA: TGCGCCAGCAAGGAGGGACTTTTATGGACAGATACGCAGTATTTT. This gives the protein CASKEGLLWTDTQYF.

The V and J genes are TRBV27 and TRBJ2-7, with D possibly matching TRBD2 (6 bases). Germline CDR1 MNHEY, CDR2 SMNVEV (reference sequence). The CDR3 is 13 residues long. Trimming removed 3 bases at V and 3 bases at J, with 9 bases between. The CDR3 here is CASSFRENYEQYF. In DNA, the CDR3 is TGTGCCAGCAGTTTTCGGGAGAACTACGAGCAGTACTTC.

The chain is built from TRBV30 and TRBJ1-6, with D perhaps TRBD1 (6 bases). The CDR3 is 16 amino acids. V lost 3 bases and J lost 0, with 12 bases in between. CDR1 is GTSNPN, CDR2 SVGIG, per germline (reference sequence). CDR3 nucleotide sequence: TGTGCCTGGAGGGCCAGGGGCAGCTCCTATAATTCACCCCTCCACTTT. Translating gives CAWRARGSSYNSPLHF.

The V gene is TRBV2, the J gene TRBJ1-6, with D unresolved. Germline values: CDR1 SNHLY, CDR2 FYNNEI. CDR3 length equals 13 residues. The V and J ends lost 6 bases and 10 bases respectively, with 13 bases between them. The CDR3, as DNA: TGTGCCAGCAGGGCCTCAAGATCGTCACCCCTCCACTTT. This codes for CASRASRSSPLHF.

This chain connects TRBV3-1 (or the pseudogene TRBV3-2) to TRBJ1-2; D is undetermined. CDR1 and CDR2 (germline): LGHDT, YNNKEL (reference sequence). This CDR3 has 14 residues. Trimming removed 2 bases from V and 8 bases from J, with 15 bases in between. CDR3 amino acids: CASSQCPADGGYTF. In DNA, the CDR3 is TGTGCCAGCAGCCAATGTCCGGCGGATGGGGGCTACACCTTC.

V usage is TRBV20-1 and J usage is TRBJ2-1, with TRBD2 matching over 7 bases. J gave up 4 bases and V 3 bases, and 15 bases lay outside the gene matches. Germline CDR1 is DFQATT and CDR2 is SNEGSKA (reference sequence). The CDR3 runs to 17 residues. In DNA form, the CDR3 reads TGCAGTGCTAGTCCCCTAGCGGAGGGACGTGGGTACAATGAGCAGTTCTTC. Its translation: CSASPLAEGRGYNEQFF.

This clone has more than one count but fewer than ten. The rearrangement links TRBV5-1 to TRBJ2-5; D might be TRBD1 (5 bases). V shed 2 bases and J shed 5 bases, with 13 bases lying between them. The CDR3 covers 14 residues. CDR1 and CDR2 from the germline V gene are SGHRS and YFSETQ. The CDR3 loop reads CASSFQGSSETQYF. CDR3 sequence (DNA): TGCGCCAGCAGCTTTCAGGGTTCGAGTGAGACCCAGTACTTC.

This chain uses TRBV2 with TRBJ2-7, with D perhaps matching TRBD2 (6 bases). Germline V gives CDR1 SNHLY, CDR2 FYNNEI. The CDR3 length is 13 residues. Trimming shortened V by 8 bases and J by 0 bases, and 11 bases separated the two germline ends. The CDR3 loop reads CASDRDFSYEQYF. In DNA, the CDR3 is TGTGCCAGCGATCGGGACTTCTCCTACGAGCAGTACTTC.

The chain uses TRBV19 and TRBJ2-1; TRBD2 aligns across 12 bases. The length of the CDR3 is 15 residues. The V gene's germline CDR1 is LNHDA and CDR2 SQIVND (reference sequence). J was trimmed by 5 bases and V by 2 bases; bases with no gene match: 1. The CDR3 DNA sequence: TGTGCCAGTAGTATACTAGCGGGGGGGAACAATGAGCAGTTCTTC. Its translation is CASSILAGGNNEQFF. The full variable domain, in which reference TRBV19 and TRBJ2-1 provide the parts outside the CDR3, is DGGITQSPKYLFRKEGQNVTLSCEQNLNHDAMYWYRQDPGQGLRLIYYSQIVNDFQKGDIAEGYSVSREKKESFPLTVTSAQKNPTAFYLCASSILAGGNNEQFFGPGTRLTVL.

The chain is built from TRBV6-1 and TRBJ2-7; D might be TRBD2 (5 bases). Trimming took off 2 bases at V and 3 bases at J, with 11 bases between the two ends. This CDR3 is built from 14 residues. Germline V gene data show CDR1 as MNHNS and CDR2 as SASEGT. The CDR3 loop is CASSEFNGNYEQYV. The CDR3 nucleotides are TGTGCCAGCAGTGAATTTAACGGGAACTACGAGCAGTACGTC.

The V and J genes are TRBV4-2 and TRBJ2-1; TRBD2 matches at 11 bases. Germline V CDR1 and CDR2: LGHNA, YNFKEQ. The J segment lost 8 bases and the V segment lost 1 base, leaving 4 bases of the junction unmatched. This CDR3 spans 15 amino acids. The CDR3: CASSQGSGGADEQFF. The CDR3 coding sequence is TGTGCCAGCAGCCAAGGTAGCGGGGGGGCTGATGAGCAGTTCTTC.

CDR3 DNA: TGTGCCAGCAGTCCCCTCGGGGAGGGCAATCAGCCCCAGCATTTT. Its translation is CASSPLGEGNQPQHF. The rearrangement uses TRBV6-2 or TRBV6-3 and TRBJ1-5; D gene ambiguous. The V gene lost 5 bases and the J gene lost 2 bases, with 13 bases spanning the gap. CDR1 MNHEY and CDR2 SVGEGT come from the germline V gene. The CDR3 loop spans 15 amino acids.

This sequence joins TRBV30 and TRBJ2-3; 15 bases agree with TRBD2. CDR3 length: 19 amino acids. The germline V gene has CDR1 GTSNPN and CDR2 SVGIG (reference sequence). V lost 0 bases and J lost 4; bases outside the gene matches: 11. CDR3 amino acids: CAWSVGLGLAGGPADTQYF. The CDR3 nucleotides are TGTGCCTGGAGTGTTGGCCTTGGACTAGCGGGGGGGCCGGCAGATACGCAGTATTTT.

V is TRBV5-6 and J is TRBJ2-5, with D possibly being TRBD1 (5 bases). CDR1 is SGHDT and CDR2 is YYEEEE in the germline V gene. V was shortened by 5 bases and J by 2 bases, with 13 bases between the two germline ends. There are 14 residues in the CDR3. In DNA form, the CDR3 reads TGTGCCAGCAGTTATGGGGCACCACAAGAGACCCAGTACTTC. This sequence encodes CASSYGAPQETQYF.